This T cell receptor (beta chain) was captured in a study of blood T cell repertoires in COVID-19. Study summary: The United States, Italy and Spain provided the acute and convalescent COVID-19 samples. The cDNA or gDNA used as material had been derived from T cells, B-cell-depleted T cells, or PBMCs.

In the study's own analysis: Reference gene primers were amplified, and this amplification served to estimate nucleated cell counts. Generated by immunoSEQ multiplex PCR, the TCRdb table keeps only in-frame clones and is missing some. The DNA gave D and trimming, while V, J and clone size come from that table. The sample has about 110,000 clones; about 90% are singletons. Trimming at V came to 7 bases and at J to 7 bases, leaving 12 bases not matched to a gene. CDR1 is MDHEN, CDR2 SYDVKM, per germline. The length of the CDR3 is 15 residues. The chain carries TRBV28 and TRBJ2-1; 8 nucleotides match TRBD2. The sequence was obtained from a woman in her twenties or thirties with acute or convalescent COVID-19. Sequences were obtained from peripheral blood. CDR3: CASTSEVAGGNEQFF. The CDR3, as DNA: TGTGCCAGCACCTCGGAGGTGGCGGGAGGTAATGAGCAGTTCTTC.